These 21 T cell receptor beta chains were sequenced from one sample in a study of blood T cell repertoires in COVID-19. Produced via immunoSEQ multiplex PCR; TCRdb's table is partial and in-frame only. The sample includes about 330,000 clones, around nine tenths seen only once; the top ten take around 5%. Sequenced input: PBMCs or T cells enriched from blood (not recorded which). Every receptor here comes from a man aged 30 to 39 who had recovered from COVID-19.

The chain combines TRBV5-1 with TRBJ2-3, with 10 bases lining up with TRBD2. J lost 1 base, V lost 4 bases, and 3 bases had no gene match. The CDR3 extends over 15 amino acids. CDR1 SGHRS and CDR2 YFSETQ come from the germline V gene. The CDR3 DNA reads TGCGCCAGCAGCGGCGGGACTAGCGGCACAGATACGCAGTATTTT. It is translated as CASSGGTSGTDTQYF.

This clone has just a few counts. This chain links TRBV5-1 with TRBJ2-7; TRBD1 is a possible D gene (5 bases). V shed 2 bases and J shed 13 bases, with 13 bases lying between them. The CDR3 is made up of 11 amino acids. Germline CDR1 reads SGHRS; CDR2 reads YFSETQ. The CDR3 DNA follows: TGCGCCAGCAGCTTAGGGGAAGGGAACTACTTC. Its protein product is CASSLGEGNYF.

The J gene is TRBJ1-2, the V gene TRBV30; D gene unclear. The V gene lost 0 bases and the J gene lost 8 bases, with 13 bases spanning the gap. Germline values: CDR1 GTSNPN, CDR2 SVGIG (reference sequence). There are 13 residues in the CDR3. CDR3 bases: TGTGCCTGGAGTGTACCGGGGATAAGGGGCTACACCTTC. Its protein product is CAWSVPGIRGYTF.

The chain joins TRBV18 to TRBJ1-2; 8 nucleotides line up with TRBD1. The germline V gene encodes CDR1 KGHSH and CDR2 LQKENI. CDR3 size: 17 residues. Trimming removed 2 bases from V and 4 bases from J; junction bases left unmatched: 12. CDR3 nucleotides: TGTGCCAGCTCACCATCCCTGGTCAGGGGGCAAGGCTATGGCTACACCTTC. Protein: CASSPSLVRGQGYGYTF.

This chain connects TRBV5-1 to TRBJ2-5, with a weak D call TRBD2 (5 bases). The V end lost 2 bases, the J end lost 5 bases, and 13 bases lay between the germline ends. Germline V gene data show CDR1 as SGHRS and CDR2 as YFSETQ. This CDR3 has 14 residues. The CDR3 sequence: CASSFGQEVETQYF. The CDR3, as DNA: TGCGCCAGCAGCTTCGGGCAGGAGGTTGAGACCCAGTACTTC.

The chain has TRBV14 and TRBJ1-5; D unresolved. Germline loops: CDR1 SGHDN, CDR2 FVKESK. Trimming cost V 1 base and J 2 bases, with 12 bases left between them. The CDR3 is made up of 16 amino acids. The CDR3 loop reads CASSQGGPRGNQPQHF. CDR3 nucleotide sequence: TGTGCCAGCAGCCAAGGCGGGCCCCGGGGCAATCAGCCCCAGCATTTT.

The CDR3 DNA sequence: TGTGCCAGCAGTTCCCTAAAACAAGAGACCCAGTACTTC. Protein: CASSSLKQETQYF. V is TRBV12-3 or TRBV12-4 and J is TRBJ2-5; D is uncertain. This CDR3 spans 13 amino acids. The ends were cut back, 4 bases at V and 2 bases at J, with 8 bases in the middle.

The chain joins TRBV2 to TRBJ2-3; 8 bases align to TRBD1. CDR3 length: 13 residues. The V and J ends lost 8 bases and 4 bases, in that order; junction bases with no gene match: 5. Germline loops: CDR1 SNHLY, CDR2 FYNNEI. In nucleotides, the CDR3 is TGTGCCAGCTTAGGACAGGGCCCAGATACGCAGTATTTT. Protein sequence: CASLGQGPDTQYF.

The rearrangement uses TRBV19 and TRBJ2-5; perhaps TRBD1 as D (5 bases). This CDR3 comprises 13 residues. V lost 3 bases and J lost 3, with 8 bases in between. Germline CDR1 LNHDA, CDR2 SQIVND (reference sequence). The CDR3 sequence: CASSMDTEETQYF. The CDR3 nucleotides are TGTGCCAGTAGTATGGACACCGAAGAGACCCAGTACTTC.

V is TRBV18 and J is TRBJ1-2, with D maybe TRBD1 (5 bases). Trimming took off 1 base at V and 5 bases at J, with 14 bases between the two ends. CDR3 length: 15 amino acids. Germline V lookup: CDR1 KGHSH, CDR2 LQKENI. CDR3 bases: TGTGCCAGCTCACCACTCGACAGAGACCCGTATGGCTACACCTTC. Translated: CASSPLDRDPYGYTF.

The chain is built from TRBV9 and TRBJ2-3, with 9 bases aligning to TRBD2. Germline V gene sequence: CDR1 SGDLS, CDR2 YYNGEE. The CDR3 consists of 15 residues. V lost 1 base and J lost 4; bases outside the gene matches: 4. The CDR3 sequence is CASSVNSGGADTQYF. The CDR3 DNA follows: TGTGCCAGCAGCGTAAATAGCGGGGGAGCAGATACGCAGTATTTT. Using reference TRBV9 and TRBJ2-3 for the parts outside the CDR3, the full variable domain is DSGVTQTPKHLITATGQRVTLRCSPRSGDLSVYWYQQSLDQGLQFLIQYYNGEERAKGNILERFSAQQFPDLHSELNLSSLELGDSALYFCASSVNSGGADTQYFGPGTRLTVL.

Regarding this clone: This same CDR3 is encoded by further DNA sequences in the sample. The gene calls are TRBV19 and TRBJ2-7, with TRBD1 matching 8 bases. The CDR3 totals 14 residues. The germline V gene encodes CDR1 LNHDA and CDR2 SQIVND (reference sequence). Trimming took 3 bases from V and 5 from J; bases not matched to a gene: 6. The CDR3, as DNA: TGTGCCAGTAGTATCCGAGACAGGGGCCACGAGCAGTACTTC. It codes for CASSIRDRGHEQYF. Drawing the rest from reference TRBV19 and TRBJ2-7, the complete variable domain is DGGITQSPKYLFRKEGQNVTLSCEQNLNHDAMYWYRQDPGQGLRLIYYSQIVNDFQKGDIAEGYSVSREKKESFPLTVTSAQKNPTAFYLCASSIRDRGHEQYFGPGTRLTVT.

V gene TRBV29-1 combines with J gene TRBJ1-2, with D unclear. This CDR3 spans 13 amino acids. Looked up from germline, CDR1 is SQVTM and CDR2 is ANQGSEA. With 7 bases removed from V and 2 bases from J, the gap between germline ends came to 14 bases. CDR3 amino acids: CSAHARRNYGYTF. The CDR3 nucleotides are TGCAGCGCCCATGCGAGGCGCAACTATGGCTACACCTTC.

V usage is TRBV18 and J usage is TRBJ2-5; a possible D gene is TRBD2 (5 bases). The V gene lost 0 bases and the J gene lost 2 bases, with 10 bases spanning the gap. The CDR3 is made up of 15 amino acids. Germline loops: CDR1 KGHSH, CDR2 LQKENI. The CDR3 protein is CASSPPEGRQETQYF. CDR3 bases: TGTGCCAGCTCACCACCCGAGGGTCGACAAGAGACCCAGTACTTC. Filled out from reference TRBV18 and TRBJ2-5, the complete variable domain reads NAGVMQNPRHLVRRRGQEARLRCSPMKGHSHVYWYRQLPEEGLKFMVYLQKENIIDESGMPKERFSAEFPKEGPSILRIQQVVRGDSAAYFCASSPPEGRQETQYFGPGTRLLVL.

This clone appeared a single time. CDR3: CASSSGGGGQETQYF. As DNA, the CDR3 is TGTGCCAGCAGCTCTGGCGGAGGAGGGCAAGAGACCCAGTACTTC. This chain uses TRBV5-4 with TRBJ2-5; TRBD2 might be the D (6 bases). There are 15 residues in the CDR3. Germline CDR1 and CDR2: SGHNT and YYREEE (reference sequence). Between the trimmed V and J ends, which lost 3 bases and 2 bases, there was a span of 14 bases.

The chain is built from TRBV10-3 and TRBJ2-7, with TRBD2 as a possible D gene (5 bases). Germline CDR1 is ENHRY and CDR2 is SYGVKD. V gave up 5 bases and J gave up 0 bases, with 17 bases separating them. The CDR3 loop spans 16 amino acids. The CDR3 here is CAISFAGNPNSYEQYF. CDR3 in DNA: TGTGCCATCAGTTTCGCCGGGAACCCCAACTCCTACGAGCAGTACTTC.

V gene TRBV2 combines with J gene TRBJ1-1, with 12 bases fitting TRBD1. With 10 bases clipped from V and 6 bases from J, the junction kept 9 bases outside the gene matches. Germline V gene sequence: CDR1 SNHLY, CDR2 FYNNEI. The CDR3 is made up of 14 amino acids. CDR3 DNA: TGTGCCAAATTTAACCGGGACAGGGGGCCTGAAGCTTTCTTT. It yields the protein CAKFNRDRGPEAFF.

This chain uses TRBV19 with TRBJ1-3; D remains unclear. Trimming took 5 bases from V and 0 from J, leaving 8 bases between them. Germline CDR1 reads LNHDA; CDR2 reads SQIVND (reference sequence). The CDR3 sequence is 14 residues long. CDR3 residues: CASSSRVSGNTIYF. The CDR3 nucleotides are TGTGCCAGTAGTTCCCGGGTCTCTGGAAACACCATATATTTT.

The V and J genes are TRBV2 and TRBJ2-1; D gene uncertain. CDR1 is SNHLY and CDR2 is FYNNEI in the germline V gene. The CDR3 runs 14 residues. The V gene lost 0 bases and the J gene lost 6 bases, with 9 bases spanning the gap. Here the CDR3 DNA reads TGTGCCAGCAGTGAAGCGCATTCAGGCAATGAGCAGTTCTTC. Translation: CASSEAHSGNEQFF.

V usage is TRBV18 and J usage is TRBJ1-1; D remains ambiguous. The ends were cut back, 2 bases at V and 6 bases at J, with 7 bases in the middle. This CDR3 has 12 residues. Germline V gives CDR1 KGHSH, CDR2 LQKENI. CDR3 DNA: TGTGCCAGCTCACCAGAGACTCCTGAAGCTTTCTTT. Amino acids: CASSPETPEAFF.

As for this clone: One junction end does not reproduce the germline sequence, and a read error may be involved. The V gene is TRBV4-1, the J gene TRBJ1-4; TRBD1 is a possible D gene (5 bases). Germline CDR1 MGHRA, CDR2 YSYEKL. The CDR3 is 12 residues long. The CDR3 loop is CASSQDSGRLRF. The DNA for the CDR3 is TGCGCCAGCAGCCAAGACTCAGGGCGGCTGCGATTT.